This T cell receptor beta chain was obtained from a study of cytomegalovirus exposure and HLA in healthy donors. Findings and limits, study-wide: The authors enumerated 164 TCR beta chains as linked to cytomegalovirus.

The PCR employed 60 Vbeta primers together with 13 Jbeta primers. Assay used: immunoSEQ multiplex PCR; TCRdb lists only in-frame clones, some missing. Among 80,000 or so clones, over 70% were seen once, and the ten largest hold 20% to 25%. CDR3 length: 15 residues. CDR1 MNHNS and CDR2 SASEGT come from the germline V gene. With V trimmed by 5 bases and J by 1 base, 5 bases remained unmatched. Notes on this clone: As yet, its antigen is unknown.

The sequencing sample was made of PBMCs. The gene calls are TRBV6-1 and TRBJ1-5; 7 nucleotides match TRBD1. The sequence was collected from a man aged 30 to 45 in good health and CMV-seropositive. CDR3 protein: CASSPRQGSNQPQHF. In DNA form, the CDR3 reads TGTGCCAGCAGTCCGCGACAGGGAAGCAATCAGCCCCAGCATTTT.